Listed below are T cell receptor beta chains from one sample, sequenced in a study of T cell repertoires in cytomegalovirus infection. TCRdb passed the reads through MiXCR, listing each CDR3 protein once. The repertoire holds approximately 400,000 distinct CDR3 sequences, with approximately 31% as singletons. The sample comprised PBMCs. The source is a human donor in good health (CMV status not recorded). Some clones in this sample may be carry-over from other donors' samples. The CDR3 runs from the conserved cysteine through the conserved F or W. D genes are given only for firm matches. Expanded clones get a size class; other rows say once, few or many, or leave the size out.

TRBD1 | TRBJ2-7 | NA | TRBV20-1 | TGCAGTGCTAGAGAGGGGACAGGGCCGCGCTACGAGCAGTACTTC | CSAREGTGPRYEQYF
TRBD1 | TRBJ2-3 | NA | TRBV6-5 | TGTGCCAGCACCCCGGACAGGGGGGGTCTAAGCACAGATACGCAGTATTTT | CASTPDRGGLSTDTQYF
TRBD1 | TRBJ2-7 | NA | TRBV6-5 | TGTGCCAGCAGCCCAGGGGGCCGAGGACAGGCCTACGAGCAGTACTTC | CASSPGGRGQAYEQYF
TRBD1 | TRBJ2-7 | few | TRBV4-1 | TGCGCCAGCAGCCGACCCGGGGACAGCTCCTACGAGCAGTACTTC | CASSRPGDSSYEQYF
TRBD1 | TRBJ2-6 | NA | TRBV28 | TGTGCCAGCAAGGGGACAGGACGCTCTGGGGCCAACGTCCTGACTTTC | CASKGTGRSGANVLTF
NA | TRBJ2-5 | NA | TRBV5-6 | TGTGCCAGCCTGACTGGGGACCTCCAAGAGACCCAGTACTTC | CASLTGDLQETQYF
NA | TRBJ1-5 | NA | TRBV19 | TGTGCCAGTAGTGTCCGGGTCGATCAGCCCCAGCATTTT | CASSVRVDQPQHF
NA | TRBJ1-3 | NA | TRBV5-1 | TGCGCCAGCAGCTTGTGGGGGGGCCGCGGAAACACCATATATTTT | CASSLWGGRGNTIYF
NA | TRBJ2-5 | NA | TRBV19 | TGTGACAGTAGACACCCTCGCGGGACGCAAGAGACCCAGTACTTC | CDSRHPRGTQETQYF
NA | TRBJ2-5 | few | TRBV12-3/TRBV12-4 | TGTGCCAGCAGTTTATCACAGGGAAGCGAGACCCAGTACTTC | CASSLSQGSETQYF
TRBD1 | TRBJ2-2 | NA | TRBV6-8 | TGTGCCAGCAGAACCGAGGGACAGGGCAGATCGAACACCGGGGAGCTGTTTTTT | CASRTEGQGRSNTGELFF
NA | TRBJ1-2 | NA | TRBV28 | TGTGCCAGCAGGACGACAGGAGTCTATGGCTACACCTTC | CASRTTGVYGYTF
NA | TRBJ1-1 | NA | TRBV6-1 | TGTGCCAGCAGTTATTCAGCCCAGAGGGGTACTGAAGCTTTCTTT | CASSYSAQRGTEAFF
TRBD1 | TRBJ1-5 | NA | TRBV20-1 | TGCAGTGCTAGACCCGGGACAGGGGACAATCAGCCCCAGCATTTT | CSARPGTGDNQPQHF
TRBD1 | TRBJ2-7 | NA | TRBV6-1 | TGTGCCATCAGTGAACCGGGACAGGGGGATTACGAGCAGTACTTC | CAISEPGQGDYEQYF
TRBD2 | TRBJ2-3 | NA | TRBV5-4 | TGTGCCAGCAGCGCCGGGACTAGCGGCCCAGATACGCAGTATTTT | CASSAGTSGPDTQYF
NA | TRBJ1-3 | NA | TRBV7-2 | TGTGCCAGCCACTTAAGCAGGGAGGAAAACACCATATATTTT | CASHLSREENTIYF
NA | TRBJ1-1 | NA | TRBV4-1 | TGCGCCAGCAGCCAAGGGGGAGGGGAGAAGGGCACTGAAGCTTTCTTT | CASSQGGGEKGTEAFF
NA | TRBJ2-3 | few | TRBV6-6 | TGTGCCAGCAGTTTCCTGGCCCTTAAGCTCACAGATACGCAGTATTTT | CASSFLALKLTDTQYF
NA | TRBJ1-1 | many | TRBV7-6 | TGTGCCAGCAGCATCGGGGCCACGTCTGTGGTTGATGAAGCTTTCTTT | CASSIGATSVVDEAFF
TRBD1 | TRBJ1-2 | NA | TRBV6-4 | TGTGCCAGCAGTCTCGGACAGGGGCCGCGTGGCTACACCTTC | CASSLGQGPRGYTF
TRBD2 | TRBJ2-5 | NA | TRBV19 | TGTGCCAGTAGTATAGTCGGGACGAGAAGGCGGGGGGAGACCCAGTACTTC | CASSIVGTRRRGETQYF
NA | TRBJ1-3 | few | TRBV7-6 | TGTGCCAGCAGCTTTAGGGGGGGCGCCGCTGGAAACACCATATATTTT | CASSFRGGAAGNTIYF
NA | TRBJ2-5 | NA | TRBV6-6 | TGTGCCAGCAGTTCCTTTATGAGGGAGACCCAGTACTTC | CASSSFMRETQYF
NA | TRBJ2-3 | many | TRBV7-2 | TGTGCCAGCAGAAGGGGGTCCGATACGCAGTATTTT | CASRRGSDTQYF
NA | TRBJ2-3 | few | TRBV12-3/TRBV12-4 | TGTGCCAGCACCTCGGGCACAGATACGCAGTATTTT | CASTSGTDTQYF
TRBD1 | TRBJ1-4 | few | TRBV12-3/TRBV12-4 | TGTGCCAGCAGTTTATTCTCCAGGGGGGAAAAACTGTTTTTT | CASSLFSRGEKLFF
TRBD1 | TRBJ1-4 | few | TRBV12-3/TRBV12-4 | TGTGCCAGCAGTTTAACAGGGGGGACAACTAATGAAAAACTGTTTTTT | CASSLTGGTTNEKLFF
TRBD1 | TRBJ1-1 | NA | TRBV7-8 | TGTGCCAGCATCTTAGCGCCAGGGGGGTTGTTCTTT | CASILAPGGLFF
NA | TRBJ2-2 | NA | TRBV14 | TGTGCCAGCAGCCAAGATATCGGTAACCTCCCCGGGGAGCTGTTTTTT | CASSQDIGNLPGELFF
NA | TRBJ1-1 | NA | TRBV15 | TGTGCCACCAGCAGAGATCGTGGGTCCCCTGAAGCTTTCTTT | CATSRDRGSPEAFF
TRBD2 | TRBJ2-3 | NA | TRBV20-1 | TGCAGTGCTAAGGGACTAGCTCTCACAGATACGCAGTATTTT | CSAKGLALTDTQYF
TRBD2 | TRBJ2-5 | NA | TRBV5-4 | TGTGCCAGCAGATTGGGAGGGGCTAGCGGGGGGGCCCAAGAGACCCAGTACTTC | CASRLGGASGGAQETQYF
NA | TRBJ2-7 | NA | TRBV6-1 | TGTGCCAGCAGGTCATGGCACCTTGAAGGGTACGAGCAGTACTTC | CASRSWHLEGYEQYF
NA | TRBJ2-6 | many | TRBV7-2 | TGTGCCAGCAGCCCCCCCTCGGGGAACTCTGGGGCCAACGTCCTGACTTTC | CASSPPSGNSGANVLTF
NA | TRBJ2-1 | NA | TRBV5-1 | TGCGCCAGCAGCTTGTCTGCCCGTTGGTCCAATGAGCAGTTCTTC | CASSLSARWSNEQFF
NA | TRBJ2-3 | few | TRBV18 | TGTGCCAGCTCACCACCATTGTCTGGGGATACGCAGTATTTT | CASSPPLSGDTQYF
NA | TRBJ1-2 | NA | TRBV20-1 | TGCAGTGCTAGGCCAAACTATGGCTACACCTTC | CSARPNYGYTF
NA | TRBJ1-5 | NA | TRBV4-1 | TGCGCCAGCAGCCAAGATCGTATAGGCGAAGACAATCAGCCCCAGCATTTT | CASSQDRIGEDNQPQHF
TRBD1 | TRBJ1-5 | few | TRBV25-1 | TGTGCCAGCAGTATACAACCGGGACAGTGGGGGAATCAGCCCCAGCATTTT | CASSIQPGQWGNQPQHF
NA | TRBJ2-1 | few | TRBV7-6 | TGTGCCAGCAGCTTAGGGGCAGACCCCGCGGTTGGGCAGTTCTTC | CASSLGADPAVGQFF
NA | TRBJ2-1 | NA | TRBV12-3/TRBV12-4 | TGTGCCAGCGGAATATTGGGGGGCCTGTCCTGCAATGAGCAGTTCTTC | CASGILGGLSCNEQFF
NA | TRBJ1-1 | many | TRBV20-1 | TGCAGTCAACCCGGGAGGCTTTCCACTGAAGCTTTCTTT | CSQPGRLSTEAFF
NA | TRBJ1-5 | few | TRBV20-1 | TGCAGTGCTAGAGTGAGAACAGGGCGGTATAGCAATCAGCCCCAGCATTTT | CSARVRTGRYSNQPQHF
NA | TRBJ1-5 | NA | TRBV6-1 | TGTGCCAGCAGGGAGGGCAATCAGCCCCAGCATTTT | CASREGNQPQHF
NA | TRBJ1-2 | NA | TRBV2 | TGTGCCAGCAGATTGGGGGAGTCCTATGGCTACACCTTC | CASRLGESYGYTF
TRBD2 | TRBJ2-3 | NA | TRBV24-1 | TGTGCCACCAGTGATCCCGCCGGGGGGGGGGGAGATACGCAGTATTTT | CATSDPAGGGGDTQYF
NA | TRBJ1-5 | NA | TRBV28 | TGTGCCAGCAGTTCCGACGGTTATCAGCCCCAGCATTTT | CASSSDGYQPQHF
TRBD2 | TRBJ2-3 | NA | TRBV19 | TGTGCCAGTACCCTGGGGGGGTCCCGCACAGATACGCAGTATTTT | CASTLGGSRTDTQYF
NA | TRBJ1-1 | NA | TRBV4-2 | TGTGCCAGCAGCCAAGATGGGGGTATGAACACTGAAGCTTTCTTT | CASSQDGGMNTEAFF
NA | TRBJ1-6 | many | TRBV7-2 | TGTGCCAGCAGCTTAGTCGGGTCCTATAATTCACCCCTCCACTTT | CASSLVGSYNSPLHF
NA | TRBJ1-6 | NA | TRBV6-5 | TGTGCCAGCAGTTACTCAGGGAATAATTCACCCCTCCACTTT | CASSYSGNNSPLHF
NA | TRBJ1-1 | NA | TRBV20-1 | TGCAGTGCTAGACCCGGGGGGGTTTTGAGAAACACTGAAGCTTTCTTT | CSARPGGVLRNTEAFF
TRBD2 | TRBJ2-1 | many | TRBV7-2 | TGTGCCAGCAGCTCATCCCTAGCGGGGGGAGGTCTTGAGCAGTTCTTC | CASSSSLAGGGLEQFF
TRBD1 | TRBJ2-7 | NA | TRBV27 | TGTGCCAGCAGTTACCGGGACAGGGGGCACGAGCAGTACTTC | CASSYRDRGHEQYF